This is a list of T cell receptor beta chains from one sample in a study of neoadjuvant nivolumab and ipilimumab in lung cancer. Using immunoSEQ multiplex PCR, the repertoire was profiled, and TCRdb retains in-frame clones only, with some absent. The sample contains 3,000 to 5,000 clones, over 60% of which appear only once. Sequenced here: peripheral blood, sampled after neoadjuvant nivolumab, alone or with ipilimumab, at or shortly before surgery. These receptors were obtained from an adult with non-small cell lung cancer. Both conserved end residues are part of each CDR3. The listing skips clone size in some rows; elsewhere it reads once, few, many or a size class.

CDR3: CASSYSGGGSYGYTF
length: 15
size: NA
V: TRBV6-5

CDR3: CASRQTQGLGSPLHF
length: 15
size: NA
V: TRBV7-6

CDR3: CASINPQGHEQYF
length: 13
size: NA
V: TRBV7-9

CDR3: CASSFVVETQYF
length: 12
size: NA
V: TRBV7-2

CDR3: CASSLQNEQFF
length: 11
size: NA
V: TRBV14

CDR3: CASSSRGTSGTEQYF
length: 15
size: NA
V: TRBV2

CDR3: CASGPTGSITYEQYF
length: 15
size: NA
V: TRBV6-6

CDR3: CAIDTGDGGYTF
length: 12
size: NA
V: TRBV19

CDR3: CASTPDRSTDTQYF
length: 14
size: NA
V: TRBV5-1

CDR3: CASSATLNEQYF
length: 12
size: NA
V: TRBV9

CDR3: CASSGGLVYEQYF
length: 13
size: few
V: TRBV2

CDR3: CASKGNSGANVLTF
length: 14
size: once
V: TRBV6-1

CDR3: CASTRTGVLRGYTF
length: 14
size: few
V: TRBV2

CDR3: CASRNSGNGVLTF
length: 13
size: NA
V: TRBV7-9

CDR3: CASSAWLGMNTEAFF
length: 15
size: NA
V: TRBV5-4

CDR3: CASSQGLTGELFF
length: 13
size: NA
V: TRBV5-4

CDR3: CASSRRGGGQPQHF
length: 14
size: NA
V: TRBV10-2

CDR3: CASRLGVNTEAFF
length: 13
size: NA
V: TRBV5-1

CDR3: CASSLGDRGKATNEKLFF
length: 18
size: NA
V: TRBV5-1

CDR3: CASSPYMSSYNEQFF
length: 15
size: NA
V: TRBV6-5

CDR3: CASSLAGTSSGGNTIYF
length: 17
size: NA
V: TRBV7-9

CDR3: CASSLALAGRNEKLFF
length: 16
size: NA
V: TRBV7-9

CDR3: CASSVGLSYEQYF
length: 13
size: NA
V: TRBV9

CDR3: CASSSYNTEAFF
length: 12
size: NA
V: TRBV7-2

CDR3: CASRTGTDTQYF
length: 12
size: NA
V: TRBV5-6

CDR3: CASREKGGTEAFF
length: 13
size: NA
V: TRBV2

CDR3: CAIRGLAGDGEQFF
length: 14
size: NA
V: TRBV10-3

CDR3: CASSTTGPGTDTQYF
length: 15
size: NA
V: TRBV19

CDR3: CASSLTGETDTQYF
length: 14
size: few
V: TRBV5-5

CDR3: CASSQSLAGHTGELFF
length: 16
size: NA
V: TRBV4-1

CDR3: CASSVEGQFNQPQHF
length: 15
size: NA
V: TRBV9

CDR3: CASSLELRAEAFF
length: 13
size: few
V: TRBV7-2

CDR3: CASSLAGTGRGKLFF
length: 15
size: few
V: TRBV5-8

CDR3: CASSFITDTQYF
length: 12
size: few
V: TRBV7-8

CDR3: CASSQYETGYTEAFF
length: 15
size: NA
V: TRBV4-1

CDR3: CASSSRVAETEAFF
length: 14
size: NA
V: TRBV5-1

CDR3: CASSLGGVRARTYNEQFF
length: 18
size: NA
V: TRBV5-5

CDR3: CASSLDGHGELFF
length: 13
size: NA
V: TRBV11-3

CDR3: CASSVTGVSDEQYF
length: 14
size: large
V: TRBV6-5

CDR3: CASSIELAGNTIYF
length: 14
size: NA
V: TRBV19

CDR3: CASSTGTGANTGELFF
length: 16
size: NA
V: TRBV18

CDR3: CSATGQGDQPQHF
length: 13
size: once
V: TRBV29-1

CDR3: CASSIGVFDGYTF
length: 13
size: NA
V: TRBV19

CDR3: CASSLERGQAYEQYF
length: 15
size: NA
V: TRBV11-2

CDR3: CASSLATDNYGYTF
length: 14
size: medium-sized
V: TRBV5-4

CDR3: CASSLVQATDTQYF
length: 14
size: NA
V: TRBV7-9

CDR3: CASRYQETQYF
length: 11
size: NA
V: TRBV2